The source of this T cell receptor beta chain is a study of T cell clusters in autoimmune cytopenias. Study results and caveats: Primary autoimmune cytopenia patients seemingly lacked the physiological T cell clusters found in healthy donors. Healthy donors had 2.5 to 3.5-fold more exclusive TRB clusters than active autoimmune hepatitis patients.

The CDR3 extends over 13 amino acids. CDR1 is KGHSH, CDR2 LQKENI, per germline. One tube held mixed TRB-A and TRB-B primer pools for touch-down PCR. TCRdb reprocessed the multiplex PCR reads and reports one entry per CDR3 protein, with no DNA. The sample yields 11,000 or so distinct CDR3 sequences, of which the top ten take up around a fifth. Tens of thousands of genome equivalents of blood DNA were amplified for TRB. Frequency places this clonotype as medium-sized. Its target is not known. The same data also contributed to another study, on T cell repertoires in aging, cancer and after chemotherapy. That paper states: Healthy donor repertoires were recorded over several months to years and showed clear clonal overlap.

V usage is TRBV18 and J usage is TRBJ2-2. Sample: peripheral blood. The source of this sequence is a human donor in good health. The chain's CDR3 is CASSPRGLGELFF. The complete variable domain, with remaining parts taken from reference TRBV18 and TRBJ2-2, reads NAGVMQNPRHLVRRRGQEARLRCSPMKGHSHVYWYRQLPEEGLKFMVYLQKENIIDESGMPKERFSAEFPKEGPSILRIQQVVRGDSAAYFCASSPRGLGELFFGEGSRLTVL.